The clone carrying this T cell receptor (beta chain) was recorded once. Antigen unknown. Profiled with immunoSEQ multiplex PCR; TCRdb holds only in-frame clones, not every one. The data hold approximately 75,000 clones, with about 92% observed a single time. These data belong to a study of OX40 agonist ivuxolimab in advanced cancers. At the level of the study: Head and neck, renal cell, melanoma or hepatocellular carcinoma were the cancers that dose-escalation patients had. Three patients responded partially, comprising one with hepatocellular carcinoma and two with cutaneous melanoma. Study conclusions and caveats: More expanded clones were seen, on average, in CD8+ T cells than in CD4+. Both CD4+ and CD8+ T cell populations in blood had undergone clonal expansion by week 6 at 0.1 to 3.0 mg/kg.

V gave up 5 bases and J gave up 4 bases, with 20 bases separating them. From germline, CDR1 is SGHAT and CDR2 FQNNGV. The CDR3 contains 16 residues. J is TRBJ2-5 and V is TRBV11-2; D may be TRBD1 or TRBD2 (7 bases each). The receptor was isolated from an adult with an advanced solid tumor such as melanoma, head and neck, liver or kidney cancer. The starting material was CD4+ or CD8+ T cells sorted from blood, obtained in a trial of the OX40 agonist ivuxolimab. The CDR3 loop reads CASSPAQGGGGETQYF. CDR3 DNA sequence: TGTGCCAGCAGCCCAGCCCAGGGGGGGGGTGGAGAGACCCAGTACTTC.